The subject of this entry is one T cell receptor beta chain. No antigen is known for it. This entry comes from a study of cytomegalovirus exposure and HLA in healthy donors. Study details: An early data release held some 89 million unique TCRs from HLA-typed donors.

Germline V gene lookup returns CDR1 SGHDT and CDR2 YYEEEE. The V gene lost 4 bases and the J gene lost 10 bases, with 9 bases spanning the gap. This CDR3 is built from 11 residues. Findings of the study overall: Some V segments, including TRBV6-2 and TRBV6-3, were excluded as indistinguishable. Accurate prediction of HLA-A and HLA-B alleles (for most subjects) was reportedly achieved from TCR beta sequences.

PCR used 60 Vbeta primers and 13 Jbeta primers. Repertoires were generated with immunoSEQ multiplex PCR, while TCRdb's copy carries only in-frame clones and drops some. The table includes more than 60,000 clones, about 78% detected once. The sample was PBMCs. This sequence was found in a man in his late teens or twenties in good health and CMV-seronegative. The chain carries TRBV5-6 and TRBJ2-1; D possibly corresponds to TRBD2 (5 bases). In DNA form, the CDR3 reads TGTGCCAGCAGCCTACCGGGGGAGCAGTTCTTC. This sequence encodes CASSLPGEQFF.